This entry lists 2 T cell receptor beta chains sequenced from one sample in a study of shared clonotypes between healthy human individuals. The method was immunoSEQ multiplex PCR; TCRdb's version includes in-frame clones alone and lacks a portion of them. The sample includes 1,400,000 or so clones, around 98.5% of them seen just once. The sequencing input was naive CD4+ T cells sorted from blood. Subset here: CD45RA+ positively selected. Every receptor here comes from a man younger than 45 in good health.

The chain is built from TRBV6-5 and TRBJ2-7; 8 positions agree with TRBD1. CDR3 length equals 14 residues. The J segment lost 0 bases and the V segment lost 6 bases, leaving 4 bases of the junction unmatched. Germline CDR1 reads MNHEY; CDR2 reads SVGAGI. DNA for the CDR3: TGTGCCAGCAGAAGGACAGGGTACTCCTACGAGCAGTACTTC. The encoded protein is CASRRTGYSYEQYF.

With respect to this clone: Other DNA sequences in this sample translate to the same CDR3. V and J are TRBV19 and TRBJ1-1; D call uncertain. Per the germline V gene, CDR1 is LNHDA and CDR2 is SQIVND (reference sequence). V lost 3 bases, J lost 0 bases, and 5 bases lay in between. CDR3 length: 13 residues. The CDR3 loop is CASSIRVNTEAFF. CDR3 DNA: TGTGCCAGTAGTATCAGAGTGAACACTGAAGCTTTCTTT.